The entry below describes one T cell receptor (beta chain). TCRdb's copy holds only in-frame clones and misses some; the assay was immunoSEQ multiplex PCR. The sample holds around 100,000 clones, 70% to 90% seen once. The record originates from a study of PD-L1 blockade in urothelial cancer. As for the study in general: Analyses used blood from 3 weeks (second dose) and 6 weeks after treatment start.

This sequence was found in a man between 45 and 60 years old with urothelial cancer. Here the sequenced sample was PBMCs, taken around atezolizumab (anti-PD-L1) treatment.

In DNA form, the CDR3 reads TGTGCCAGCAGTTATGCGGGCCCCAGGGGCGAGCAGTACTTC. Protein product: CASSYAGPRGEQYF. This chain uses TRBV6-5 with TRBJ2-7; D may be TRBD1 (6 bases). The germline V and J ends were trimmed by 3 bases and 6 bases, with 15 bases remaining between them. Germline V gives CDR1 MNHEY, CDR2 SVGAGI. The CDR3 has 14 residues.